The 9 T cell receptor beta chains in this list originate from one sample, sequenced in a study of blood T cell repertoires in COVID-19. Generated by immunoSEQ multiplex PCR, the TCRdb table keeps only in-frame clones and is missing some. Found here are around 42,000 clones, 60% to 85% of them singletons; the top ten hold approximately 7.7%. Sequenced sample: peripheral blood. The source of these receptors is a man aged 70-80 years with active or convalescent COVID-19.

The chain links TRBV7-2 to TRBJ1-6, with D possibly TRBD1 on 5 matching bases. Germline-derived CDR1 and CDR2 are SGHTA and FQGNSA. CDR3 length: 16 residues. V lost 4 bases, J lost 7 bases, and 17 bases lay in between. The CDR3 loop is CASSSVGGFGNSPLHF. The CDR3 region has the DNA TGTGCCAGCAGCTCAGTGGGGGGATTCGGGAATTCACCCCTCCACTTT.

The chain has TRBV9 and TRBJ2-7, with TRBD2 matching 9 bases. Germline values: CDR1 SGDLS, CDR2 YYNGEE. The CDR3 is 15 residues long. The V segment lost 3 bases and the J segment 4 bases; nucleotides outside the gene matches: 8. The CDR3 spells CASSAALAGPYEQYF. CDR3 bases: TGTGCCAGCAGCGCAGCTCTAGCGGGGCCATACGAGCAGTACTTC.

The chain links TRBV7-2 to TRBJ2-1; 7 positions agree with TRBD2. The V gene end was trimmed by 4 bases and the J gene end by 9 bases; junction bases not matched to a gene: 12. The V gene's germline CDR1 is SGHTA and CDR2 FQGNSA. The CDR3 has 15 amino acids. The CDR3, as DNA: TGTGCCAGCAGCTCCGAGTTAGCGGGCTTTGGTGAGCAGTTCTTC. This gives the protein CASSSELAGFGEQFF.

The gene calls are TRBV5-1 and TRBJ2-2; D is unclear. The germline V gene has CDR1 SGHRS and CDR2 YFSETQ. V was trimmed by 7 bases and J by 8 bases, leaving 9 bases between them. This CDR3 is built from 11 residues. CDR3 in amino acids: CASSASGELFF. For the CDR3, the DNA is TGCGCCAGCTCCGCGTCGGGGGAGCTGTTTTTT.

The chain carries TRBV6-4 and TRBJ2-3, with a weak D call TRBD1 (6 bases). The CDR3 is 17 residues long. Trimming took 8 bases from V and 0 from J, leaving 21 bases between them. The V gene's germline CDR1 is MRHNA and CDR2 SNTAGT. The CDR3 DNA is TGTGCCAGCTCGCCCGGGACACAGTCTTATAGCACAGATACGCAGTATTTT. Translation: CASSPGTQSYSTDTQYF.

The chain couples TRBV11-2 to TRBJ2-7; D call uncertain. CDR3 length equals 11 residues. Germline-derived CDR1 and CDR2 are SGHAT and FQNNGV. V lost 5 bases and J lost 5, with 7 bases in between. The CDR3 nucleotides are TGTGCCAGCAGCCGGGTGGACGAGCAGTACTTC. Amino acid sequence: CASSRVDEQYF. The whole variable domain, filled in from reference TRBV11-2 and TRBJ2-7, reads EAGVAQSPRYKIIEKRQSVAFWCNPISGHATLYWYQQILGQGPKLLIQFQNNGVVDDSQLPKDRFSAERLKGVDSTLKIQPAKLEDSAVYLCASSRVDEQYFGPGTRLTVT.

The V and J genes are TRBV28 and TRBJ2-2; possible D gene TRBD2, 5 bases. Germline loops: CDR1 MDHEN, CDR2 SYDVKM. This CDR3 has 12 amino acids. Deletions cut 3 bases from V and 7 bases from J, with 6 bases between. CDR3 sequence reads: CASSFGGGELFF. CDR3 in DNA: TGTGCCAGCAGTTTTGGAGGCGGGGAGCTGTTTTTT.

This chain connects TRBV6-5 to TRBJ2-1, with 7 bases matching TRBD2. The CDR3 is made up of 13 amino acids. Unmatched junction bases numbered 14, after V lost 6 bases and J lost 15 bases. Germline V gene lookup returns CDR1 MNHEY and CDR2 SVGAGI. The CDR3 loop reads CASRMVLSWGGFF. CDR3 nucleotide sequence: TGTGCCAGCAGGATGGTGCTGTCGTGGGGGGGGTTCTTC.

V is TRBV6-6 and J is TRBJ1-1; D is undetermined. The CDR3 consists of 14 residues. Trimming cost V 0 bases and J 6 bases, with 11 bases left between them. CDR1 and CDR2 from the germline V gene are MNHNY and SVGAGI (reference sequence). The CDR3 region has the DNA TGTGCCAGCAGTTACTCGACTACCTCCCCTGAAGCTTTCTTT. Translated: CASSYSTTSPEAFF.